This passage covers 14 T cell receptor beta chains from one sample sequenced in a study of brain T cells in children with intractable seizures. Time point meaning: blood from clinic visit 5 months post-surgery; TSC patient then seizure free. Assay: immunoSEQ multiplex PCR; the TCRdb copy retains only in-frame clones and omits some. The sample has 340,000 or so clones; over 90% are singletons. The sample in question was peripheral blood, obtained around 5 months after surgery. The receptors here all came from a boy in the first two years of life with tuberous sclerosis and intractable seizures.

The chain uses TRBV4-1 and TRBJ2-3; D possibly uses TRBD1 or TRBD2 (5 bases each). The length of the CDR3 is 16 residues. Deletions cut 2 bases from V and 2 bases from J, with 14 bases between. Germline V gene data show CDR1 as MGHRA and CDR2 as YSYEKL. DNA of the CDR3: TGCGCCAGCAGCCAACCGGGACGGACGGTCACAGATACGCAGTATTTT. Amino acid sequence: CASSQPGRTVTDTQYF.

This clone has just a few counts. The chain has TRBV11-2 and TRBJ2-2; the match to TRBD2 covers 10 bases. This CDR3 has 16 residues. The V segment lost 4 bases and the J segment 3 bases; nucleotides outside the gene matches: 5. CDR1 and CDR2 from the germline V gene are SGHAT and FQNNGV. In nucleotides, the CDR3 is TGTGCCAGCAGCTATACTAGCGGGGAGTACACCGGGGAGCTGTTTTTT. Translated: CASSYTSGEYTGELFF.

There are a few counts of this clone. The V gene is TRBV25-1, the J gene TRBJ2-7, with TRBD1 as a possible D gene (5 bases). Germline V lookup: CDR1 MGHDK, CDR2 SYGVNS. Trimming removed 1 base at V and 2 bases at J, with 9 bases between. The CDR3 spans 14 residues. The CDR3 reads CASSESDITYEQYF. The CDR3 DNA reads as TGTGCCAGCAGTGAATCGGACATCACCTACGAGCAGTACTTC.

The chain employs TRBV6-2 or TRBV6-3 and TRBJ1-5; 10 nucleotides line up with TRBD1. CDR3 size: 16 residues. Germline V gene data show CDR1 as MNHEY and CDR2 as SVGEGT. The V segment lost 6 bases and the J segment 4 bases; nucleotides outside the gene matches: 9. CDR3 DNA sequence: TGTGCCAGCAGCTTGGACAGGGGGGTTGGGAATCAGCCCCAGCATTTT. Amino acid sequence: CASSLDRGVGNQPQHF.

This chain uses TRBV12-3 or TRBV12-4 with TRBJ2-7, with D hard to call. The ends were cut back, 5 bases at V and 2 bases at J, with 10 bases in the middle. CDR3 length: 13 amino acids. The CDR3 sequence: CASSNQRPYEQYF. In DNA form, the CDR3 reads TGTGCCAGCAGTAACCAGAGGCCCTACGAGCAGTACTTC.

This chain joins TRBV11-2 and TRBJ1-6, with no clear D. The V and J ends lost 5 bases and 1 base respectively, with 9 bases between them. This CDR3 contains 15 residues. Germline V CDR1 and CDR2: SGHAT, FQNNGV. CDR3 sequence: CASSPSASYNSPLHF. In DNA form, the CDR3 reads TGTGCCAGCAGCCCCTCGGCGTCCTATAATTCACCCCTCCACTTT. The variable domain in full, completed from reference TRBV11-2 and TRBJ1-6, reads EAGVAQSPRYKIIEKRQSVAFWCNPISGHATLYWYQQILGQGPKLLIQFQNNGVVDDSQLPKDRFSAERLKGVDSTLKIQPAKLEDSAVYLCASSPSASYNSPLHFGNGTRLTVT.

The CDR3 here is CASSTSLDTQYF. CDR3 coding DNA: TGTGCCAGCAGCACAAGTCTTGATACGCAGTATTTT. The rearrangement joins TRBV11-3 to TRBJ2-3, with D uncertain. The germline gives CDR1 SGHNT, CDR2 YENEEA. The CDR3 contains 12 residues. V lost 5 bases and J 6 bases, leaving 9 bases between the germline ends. Full variable domain (missing parts from reference TRBV11-3 and TRBJ2-3): EAGVVQSPRYKIIEKKQPVAFWCNPISGHNTLYWYLQNLGQGPELLIRYENEEAVDDSQLPKDRFSAERLKGVDSTLKIQPAELGDSAVYLCASSTSLDTQYFGPGTRLTVL.

The V call is TRBV6-4, the J call TRBJ2-2, with unresolved D. The CDR3 has 13 amino acids. The germline V gene has CDR1 MRHNA and CDR2 SNTAGT. Trimming cost V 6 bases and J 4 bases, with 9 bases left between them. The chain's CDR3 is CASRRHLTGELFF. For the CDR3, the DNA is TGTGCCAGCAGACGACACCTCACCGGGGAGCTGTTTTTT.

The chain couples TRBV7-9 to TRBJ2-7; D possibly corresponds to TRBD1 (6 bases). V gave up 4 bases and J gave up 0 bases, with 19 bases separating them. Per the germline V gene, CDR1 is SEHNR and CDR2 is FQNEAQ (reference sequence). CDR3 length: 17 residues. CDR3 residues: CASSSHSPGVGSYEQYF. CDR3 DNA sequence: TGTGCCAGCAGCTCTCACTCTCCAGGGGTTGGCTCCTACGAGCAGTACTTC.

The chain carries TRBV7-3 and TRBJ2-2; TRBD1 matches 8 bases. Germline CDR1 reads SGHTA; CDR2 reads FQGTGA. The CDR3 length is 15 residues. V shed 3 bases and J 4 bases; nucleotides not matched to a gene: 4. In nucleotides, the CDR3 is TGTGCCAGCAGCTTGACAGGGGTTCGCACCGGGGAGCTGTTTTTT. Translated: CASSLTGVRTGELFF. Full variable domain (rest looked up from reference TRBV7-3 and TRBJ2-2): GAGVSQTPSNKVTEKGKYVELRCDPISGHTALYWYRQSLGQGPEFLIYFQGTGAADDSGLPNDRFFAVRPEGSVSTLKIQRTERGDSAVYLCASSLTGVRTGELFFGEGSRLTVL.

The chain is built from TRBV5-5 and TRBJ2-2, with 11 bases identical to TRBD1. J gave up 7 bases and V 4 bases, and 12 bases lay outside the gene matches. The CDR3 contains 17 residues. Germline V lookup: CDR1 SGHKS, CDR2 YYEKEE (reference sequence). In nucleotides, the CDR3 is TGTGCCAGCAGCCACCGCGGGACAGGGGGATCGGGCGGGGAGCTGTTTTTT. Amino acid sequence: CASSHRGTGGSGGELFF. Drawing the rest from reference TRBV5-5 and TRBJ2-2, the complete variable domain is DAGVTQSPTHLIKTRGQQVTLRCSPISGHKSVSWYQQVLGQGPQFIFQYYEKEERGRGNFPDRFSARQFPNYSSELNVNALLLGDSALYLCASSHRGTGGSGGELFFGEGSRLTVL.

The V gene is TRBV5-1, the J gene TRBJ2-7; D gene uncertain. This CDR3 contains 16 residues. V was trimmed by 0 bases and J by 4 bases, leaving 17 bases between them. Germline assignment: CDR1 SGHRS and CDR2 YFSETQ. The CDR3 reads CASSLETATWGYEQYF. The CDR3 nucleotides are TGCGCCAGCAGCTTGGAAACAGCAACCTGGGGATACGAGCAGTACTTC.

This chain joins TRBV6-5 and TRBJ2-7; D is ambiguous. Germline CDR1 reads MNHEY; CDR2 reads SVGAGI. The length of the CDR3 is 13 residues. The ends were cut back, 6 bases at V and 3 bases at J, with 12 bases in the middle. The CDR3 nucleotides are TGTGCCAGCAGCGGTTTTGGAATCTACGAGCAGTACTTC. Protein sequence: CASSGFGIYEQYF.

The genes are TRBV2 and TRBJ2-6, with D hard to call. The length of the CDR3 is 14 residues. Germline V gene lookup returns CDR1 SNHLY and CDR2 FYNNEI. The V and J ends lost 2 bases and 1 base respectively, with 3 bases between them. In DNA, the CDR3 is TGTGCCAGCAGTGAATTGTCTGGGGCCAACGTCCTGACTTTC. The encoded protein is CASSELSGANVLTF.